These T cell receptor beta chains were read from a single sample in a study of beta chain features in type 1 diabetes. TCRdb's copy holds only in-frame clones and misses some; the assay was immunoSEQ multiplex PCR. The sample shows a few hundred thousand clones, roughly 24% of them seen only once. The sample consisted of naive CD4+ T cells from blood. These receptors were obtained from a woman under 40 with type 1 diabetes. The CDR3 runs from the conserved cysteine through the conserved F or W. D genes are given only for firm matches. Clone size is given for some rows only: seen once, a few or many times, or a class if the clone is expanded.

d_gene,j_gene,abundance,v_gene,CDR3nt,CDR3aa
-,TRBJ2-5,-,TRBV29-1,TGCAGCGCCCGGAGCGGCAGGAGCCAAGAGACCCAGTACTTC,CSARSGRSQETQYF
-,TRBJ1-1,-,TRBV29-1,TGCAGCGTTGTTCTGAGGACTGAAGCTTTCTTT,CSVVLRTEAFF
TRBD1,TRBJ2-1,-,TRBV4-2,TGTGCCAGCAGCCATCATTTGACAGGGGACGCCTTGAGTAATGAGCAGTTCTTC,CASSHHLTGDALSNEQFF
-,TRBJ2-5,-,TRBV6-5,TGTGCCAGCAGCCCGACTACCGACCAAGAGACCCAGTACTTC,CASSPTTDQETQYF
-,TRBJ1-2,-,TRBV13,TGTGCCAGCAGCCTAGCCGAAATCATGACAGCAACAAACTATGGCTACACCTTC,CASSLAEIMTATNYGYTF
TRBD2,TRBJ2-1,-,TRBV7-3,TGTGCCAGCAGCTTAACCGGGACTAGCGGGAGGGCCTCCTACAATGAGCAGTTCTTC,CASSLTGTSGRASYNEQFF
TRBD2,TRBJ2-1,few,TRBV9,TGTGCCAGCAGCGTAGAGCGGGAGGGCGGGCAGTTCTTC,CASSVEREGGQFF
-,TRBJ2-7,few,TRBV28,TGTGCCAGCAGTTTATATGCCTCCGGGAGATACGAGCAGTACTTC,CASSLYASGRYEQYF
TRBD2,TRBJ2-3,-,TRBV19,TGTGCCAGTAGGACGACTAGCGGTAGCACAGATACGCAGTATTTT,CASRTTSGSTDTQYF
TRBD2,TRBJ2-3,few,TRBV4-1,TGCGCCAGCAGCCACGGGACTAGCGGGAAGGCAGATACGCAGTATTTT,CASSHGTSGKADTQYF
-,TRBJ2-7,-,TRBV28,TGTGCCAGCAGTTTCATTGAGAAGCAGTACTTC,CASSFIEKQYF
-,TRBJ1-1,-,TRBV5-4,TGTGCCAGCAGCTTATCCGTACAGGGAGCGAACACTGAAGCTTTCTTT,CASSLSVQGANTEAFF
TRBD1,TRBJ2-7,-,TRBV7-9,TGTGCCAGCAGCCCCTCATGGGACAGAGCCTACGAGCAGTACTTC,CASSPSWDRAYEQYF
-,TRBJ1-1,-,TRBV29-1,TGCAGCGTTAACGCACAGGGGAACACTGAAGCTTTCTTT,CSVNAQGNTEAFF
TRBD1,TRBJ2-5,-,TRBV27,TGTGCCAGCGCCAGGACAGGGGTGAGGGAGACCCAGTACTTC,CASARTGVRETQYF
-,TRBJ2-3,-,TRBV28,TGTGCCAGCAGTTTGGCTCCTGCCCCAGATACGCAGTATTTT,CASSLAPAPDTQYF
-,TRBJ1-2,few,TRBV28,TGTGCCAGCAGTCCCCGGGGGAATGGCTACACCTTC,CASSPRGNGYTF
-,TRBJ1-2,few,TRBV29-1,TGCAGCGTTGAGCCGCAGGTGCATGGCTACACCTTC,CSVEPQVHGYTF
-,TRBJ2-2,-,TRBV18,TGTGCCAGCCACCGAGGAGGGCCGGTAACCGGGGAGCTGTTTTTT,CASHRGGPVTGELFF
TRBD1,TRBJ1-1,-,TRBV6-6,TGTGCCAGCAGCATGGGACAGGGGTCTCTCCTCACTGAAGCTTTCTTT,CASSMGQGSLLTEAFF
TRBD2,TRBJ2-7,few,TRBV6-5,TGTGCCAGCACCATACCGGGACTAAGCGAGCAGTACTTC,CASTIPGLSEQYF
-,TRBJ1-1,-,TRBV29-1,TGCAGCGTTGGCGTCCCCCCGACTGAAGCTTTCTTT,CSVGVPPTEAFF
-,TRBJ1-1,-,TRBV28,TGTGCCAGCAGTTTTAGGACATACACTGAAGCTTTCTTT,CASSFRTYTEAFF
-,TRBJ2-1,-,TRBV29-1,TGCAGCCCCTCGACAGACTACAATGAGCAGTTCTTC,CSPSTDYNEQFF
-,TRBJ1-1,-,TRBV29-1,TGCAGCGTTGGGCGGGAATATAACACTGAAGCTTTCTTT,CSVGREYNTEAFF
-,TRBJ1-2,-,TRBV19,TGTGCCAGTAGTATCAGGGTAGATGGTGGCTACACCTTC,CASSIRVDGGYTF
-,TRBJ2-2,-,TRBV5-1,TGCGCCAGCAGCTTGGACAGGGAAGGGGAGCTGTTTTTT,CASSLDREGELFF